The 20 T cell receptor beta chains listed next were all sequenced from one sample in a study of cytomegalovirus exposure and HLA in healthy donors. The study ran its PCR with 60 Vbeta and 13 Jbeta primers. The method was immunoSEQ multiplex PCR; TCRdb's version includes in-frame clones alone and lacks a portion of them. Recorded for this sample: 110,000 to 150,000 clones. Sequenced material: PBMCs. These TCRs come from a male donor in good health and CMV-seronegative.

This chain connects TRBV5-4 to TRBJ1-1; 8 positions match TRBD1. CDR1 is SGHNT and CDR2 is YYREEE in the germline V gene (reference sequence). The CDR3 has 15 amino acids. V gave up 3 bases and J gave up 1 base; unmatched junction bases: 5. The CDR3 region has the DNA TGTGCCAGCAGCTCAGGGGGCGTACCGAACACTGAAGCTTTCTTT. Amino acids: CASSSGGVPNTEAFF.

The V and J genes are TRBV10-3 and TRBJ1-2; TRBD1 aligns across 9 bases. CDR3 length: 15 residues. CDR1 is ENHRY and CDR2 is SYGVKD in the germline V gene. V lost 2 bases, J lost 4 bases, and 5 bases stayed unmatched. In nucleotides, the CDR3 is TGTGCCATCAGTGAGACAGGGGGCAGTCCCTATGGCTACACCTTC. The encoded protein is CAISETGGSPYGYTF.

The rearrangement joins TRBV7-3 to TRBJ1-1, with 8 bases identical to TRBD1. The CDR3 extends over 13 amino acids. J was trimmed by 4 bases and V by 5 bases; bases with no gene match: 3. In germline, CDR1 is SGHTA, CDR2 FQGTGA. CDR3 coding DNA: TGTGCCAGCAGCGACACAGGGGGCACTGAAGCTTTCTTT. Its protein product is CASSDTGGTEAFF. Filled out from reference TRBV7-3 and TRBJ1-1, the complete variable domain reads GAGVSQTPSNKVTEKGKYVELRCDPISGHTALYWYRQSLGQGPEFLIYFQGTGAADDSGLPNDRFFAVRPEGSVSTLKIQRTERGDSAVYLCASSDTGGTEAFFGQGTRLTVV.

With respect to this clone: The junction differs from germline at one of its ends, possibly a read error. This chain uses TRBV7-8 with TRBJ2-5; 7 bases fit TRBD1. The V gene's germline CDR1 is SGHVS and CDR2 FQNEAQ. This CDR3 is built from 14 residues. The CDR3 region is CASTLPGQEETQYF. CDR3 DNA sequence: TGTGCCAGCACCTTACCCGGACAGGAAGAGACCCAGTACTTC. The variable domain in full, with the rest retrieved from reference TRBV7-8 and TRBJ2-5, is GAGVSQSPRYKVAKRGQDVALRCDPISGHVSLFWYQQALGQGPEFLTYFQNEAQLDKSGLPSDRFFAERPEGSVSTLKIQRTQQEDSAVYLCASTLPGQEETQYFGPGTRLLVL.

Regarding this clone: Germline is not matched at one junction end, which may reflect a read error. The chain carries TRBV30 and TRBJ2-7, with D perhaps matching TRBD2 (6 bases). This CDR3 is built from 14 residues. Germline loops: CDR1 GTSNPN, CDR2 SVGIG (reference sequence). CDR3 in amino acids: CAWGVGGSSYEQYF. DNA of the CDR3: TGTGCCTGGGGTGTGGGGGGAAGCTCCTACGAGCAGTACTTC.

The chain has TRBV2 and TRBJ2-1; D ambiguous. This CDR3 contains 12 residues. Germline V lookup: CDR1 SNHLY, CDR2 FYNNEI. Trimming took 9 bases from V and 3 from J, leaving 9 bases between them. The CDR3 DNA reads TGTGCCAGTGACGAGGTCTACAATGAGCAGTTCTTC. This gives the protein CASDEVYNEQFF.

This rearrangement joins TRBV7-6 to TRBJ2-2, with 10 bases identical to TRBD1. The CDR3 has 18 amino acids. Germline V lookup: CDR1 SGHVS, CDR2 FNYEAQ. V trimming: 1 base; J trimming: 3 bases; junction bases outside the gene matches: 8. For the CDR3, the DNA is TGTGCCAGCAGCTTAGAACTTCGGGGACAGGGGCACACCGGGGAGCTGTTTTTT. Translating gives CASSLELRGQGHTGELFF.

This chain joins TRBV19 and TRBJ2-1; weak D call: TRBD2 (5 bases). The germline CDR1 and CDR2 sequences are LNHDA and SQIVND (reference sequence). Trimming left V 3 bases short and J 5 bases short, with 8 bases between. This CDR3 comprises 13 residues. CDR3 sequence: CASSIRGDNEQFF. Written as DNA, the CDR3 is TGTGCCAGTAGTATTCGGGGAGACAATGAGCAGTTCTTC.

This chain connects TRBV5-1 to TRBJ1-6, with D perhaps matching TRBD1 (6 bases). This CDR3 has 16 amino acids. Between the trimmed V and J ends, which lost 3 bases and 7 bases, there was a span of 17 bases. Germline lookup yields CDR1 SGHRS and CDR2 YFSETQ. The CDR3 DNA reads TGCGCCAGCAGCTCAACGAACAGGGATCGCAATTCACCCCTCCACTTT. As protein: CASSSTNRDRNSPLHF.

This rearrangement joins TRBV6-5 to TRBJ1-1; D not resolved. Trimming took off 2 bases at V and 6 bases at J, with 19 bases between the two ends. CDR1 is MNHEY and CDR2 is SVGAGI in the germline V gene. The CDR3 covers 16 residues. CDR3 protein: CASSYRELGVRPEAFF. CDR3 coding DNA: TGTGCCAGCAGTTACCGAGAATTGGGCGTACGTCCTGAAGCTTTCTTT.

The gene calls are TRBV6-5 and TRBJ2-7; 9 bases are a match to TRBD1. Trimming took 9 bases from V and 7 from J; bases not matched to a gene: 10. The germline V gene has CDR1 MNHEY and CDR2 SVGAGI. This CDR3 contains 13 residues. The CDR3 coding sequence is TGTGCCAGTACAGGGGGCGCTTCTCGGGAGCAGTACTTC. Translating it yields CASTGGASREQYF.

V and J are TRBV29-1 and TRBJ2-7, with TRBD1 matching 10 bases. The CDR3 is made up of 16 amino acids. CDR1 and CDR2 (germline): SQVTM, ANQGSEA. The ends lost 6 bases at V and 5 bases at J; junction bases unmatched: 16. CDR3 nucleotide sequence: TGCAGCGTCGTAGTTAAGCCGGGACAGGGGTCCCACGAGCAGTACTTC. This codes for CSVVVKPGQGSHEQYF.

This chain links TRBV6-5 with TRBJ2-1; possibly TRBD2 for D (6 bases). V lost 6 bases and J 10 bases, leaving 16 bases between the germline ends. Looked up from germline, CDR1 is MNHEY and CDR2 is SVGAGI. The CDR3 spans 13 residues. For the CDR3, the DNA is TGTGCCAGCAGCAACCGGGACTCCTCCGAGCAGTTCTTC. Translation gives CASSNRDSSEQFF.

The gene calls are TRBV30 and TRBJ1-2; D may be TRBD1 (6 bases). The CDR3 loop spans 14 amino acids. Germline CDR1 and CDR2: GTSNPN and SVGIG (reference sequence). V gave up 7 bases and J gave up 8 bases, with 23 bases separating them. The DNA for the CDR3 is TGTGCCTTACAGGGTATGGTTGACCATCGGGGCTACACCTTC. Translation gives CALQGMVDHRGYTF.

CDR3 residues: CASSFPQGAYYEQYF. As DNA, the CDR3 is TGTGCCAGCAGTTTTCCGCAGGGGGCTTACTACGAGCAGTACTTC. The gene calls are TRBV28 and TRBJ2-7; 8 bases are a match to TRBD1. The germline gives CDR1 MDHEN, CDR2 SYDVKM. Trimming removed 3 bases from V and 3 bases from J; junction bases left unmatched: 7. The CDR3 contains 15 residues. Together with reference TRBV28 and TRBJ2-7, the CDR3 gives the full variable domain: DVKVTQSSRYLVKRTGEKVFLECVQDMDHENMFWYRQDPGLGLRLIYFSYDVKMKEKGDIPEGYSVSREKKERFSLILESASTNQTSMYLCASSFPQGAYYEQYFGPGTRLTVT.

The chain joins TRBV13 to TRBJ1-6; no reliable D call. Germline lookup yields CDR1 PRHDT and CDR2 FYEKMQ (reference sequence). This CDR3 contains 13 residues. V lost 2 bases and J lost 14, with 13 bases in between. The CDR3 region has the DNA TGTGCCAGCAGCTTAAATCCAGACCAGGCCCTCCACTTT. Its protein is CASSLNPDQALHF.

J is TRBJ2-7 and V is TRBV6-5; 8 bases are shared with TRBD2. Germline values: CDR1 MNHEY, CDR2 SVGAGI. The CDR3 is 14 amino acids. With V trimmed by 7 bases and J by 0 bases, 5 bases remained unmatched. In DNA form, the CDR3 reads TGTGCCAGCATTAGCGGGGCCAGCTCCTACGAGCAGTACTTC. Translating gives CASISGASSYEQYF.

This chain connects TRBV7-9 to TRBJ2-7, with 9 bases that match TRBD1. V dropped 6 bases and J dropped 5; count of bases not matched to a gene: 8. Germline CDR1 SEHNR, CDR2 FQNEAQ (reference sequence). This CDR3 is built from 14 residues. The CDR3 DNA reads TGTGCCAGCAGAGGGAGGGGACAGGGCAACGAGCAGTACTTC. Translating it yields CASRGRGQGNEQYF.

The V and J genes are TRBV6-6 and TRBJ1-1, with D perhaps TRBD1 (6 bases). This CDR3 has 15 residues. The V gene lost 2 bases and the J gene lost 4 bases, with 14 bases spanning the gap. CDR1 is MNHNY, CDR2 SVGAGI, per germline (reference sequence). CDR3 region: CASSYPNRVGTEAFF. The CDR3 DNA reads TGTGCCAGCAGTTACCCAAACAGGGTTGGCACTGAAGCTTTCTTT.

The CDR3 coding sequence is TGTGCCACCAGCAGGTTAGGGAGGGGCAGCTCTCAGACAGATACGCAGTATTTT. Its protein product is CATSRLGRGSSQTDTQYF. The chain links TRBV15 to TRBJ2-3; 7 bases fit TRBD2. Germline CDR1 reads LNHNV; CDR2 reads YYDKDF (reference sequence). The trim removed 3 bases at V and 3 bases at J, leaving 15 bases unmatched. The length of the CDR3 is 18 residues. The variable domain in full, with the rest retrieved from reference TRBV15 and TRBJ2-3, is DAMVIQNPRYQVTQFGKPVTLSCSQTLNHNVMYWYQQKSSQAPKLLFHYYDKDFNNEADTPDNFQSRRPNTSFCFLDIRSPGLGDTAMYLCATSRLGRGSSQTDTQYFGPGTRLTVL.